This TCR beta chain was recorded in a study of blood T cell repertoires in COVID-19. Here immunoSEQ multiplex PCR was the method, and the copy in TCRdb shows in-frame clones only, minus some. The sample consists of roughly 240,000 clones, more than 70% of them appearing once. Living in 24 US areas, the participants were between roughly 18 and 95 years of age. With V trimmed by 5 bases and J by 4 bases, 4 bases remained unmatched. CDR3 length: 13 amino acids. V gene TRBV12-3 or TRBV12-4 combines with J gene TRBJ1-2; 7 bases map to TRBD1. This TCR came from a woman in her thirties or forties with acute COVID-19. The sample taken for sequencing was PBMCs or T cells enriched from blood (not recorded which). The CDR3 spells CASSPGTVYGYTF. The CDR3 DNA is TGTGCCAGCAGTCCCGGGACAGTCTATGGCTACACCTTC.